The sequence of this TCR beta chain was determined in a study of shared clonotypes between healthy human individuals. Germline CDR1 reads LNHNV; CDR2 reads YYDKDF (reference sequence). V shed 8 bases, J shed 1 base, and the junction held 10 bases outside the gene matches. The CDR3 loop spans 16 amino acids. Several immunoSEQ plates held equal portions of the genomic DNA taken from each subset. Generated by immunoSEQ multiplex PCR, the TCRdb table keeps only in-frame clones and is missing some. The sample holds some 2.1 million clones; 90% to 95% are singletons and the top ten take less than 2%. Naive CD8 isolation took CD45RO-negative cells positively selected for CCR7 and excluded terminally differentiated effector memory CD45RA+ cells. Donation came from healthy HIV-negative adults that had no recent acute infections or vaccinations. Details on this clone: Its antigen is unidentified.

Study-level points and caveats: At large depth, rarefaction still showed sorted-subset sequencing to be incomplete.

The material sequenced was naive CD8+ T cells from PBMCs. The receptor was derived from a man in his late teens or twenties in good health. Some clones in this sample may be carry-over from other donors' samples. The chain employs TRBV15 and TRBJ2-1; 8 bases agree with TRBD2. CDR3 in amino acids: CATRKTQRESYNEQFF. The CDR3, as DNA: TGTGCCACCCGAAAGACTCAGCGGGAGTCCTACAATGAGCAGTTCTTC. Based on the CDR3 plus reference TRBV15 and TRBJ2-1, the full variable domain is DAMVIQNPRYQVTQFGKPVTLSCSQTLNHNVMYWYQQKSSQAPKLLFHYYDKDFNNEADTPDNFQSRRPNTSFCFLDIRSPGLGDTAMYLCATRKTQRESYNEQFFGPGTRLTVL.